This TCR beta chain was captured by sequencing in a study of T-cell memory formation after mild COVID-19. Regarding the study as a whole: The SARS-CoV-2 specificity of second-wave clones reaching peak at day 37 remained unverified.

With regard to this clonotype: Its antigen is not identified.

CDR1 and CDR2 (germline): SGHRS, YFSETQ. V lost 4 bases, J lost 7 bases, and 15 bases stayed unmatched. The CDR3 contains 16 residues. Each CDR3 protein gets one entry after TCRdb re-called the 5' RACE reads with MiXCR. Of 300,000 to 400,000 distinct CDR3 sequences listed, 13% to 15% are singletons. The source material was PBMCs or a T cell subset sorted from them (not recorded which). The sequence derives from a man aged 18 to 35 who had mild COVID-19 (a few samples of this study predate the infection). Cell type and time point are not known. This rearrangement joins TRBV5-1 to TRBJ2-3; TRBD2 agrees at 7 bases. The CDR3, as DNA: TGCGCCAGCAGCCCCCTGATTGGGGTCGGGGGGAATACGCAGTATTTT. It translates to CASSPLIGVGGNTQYF.